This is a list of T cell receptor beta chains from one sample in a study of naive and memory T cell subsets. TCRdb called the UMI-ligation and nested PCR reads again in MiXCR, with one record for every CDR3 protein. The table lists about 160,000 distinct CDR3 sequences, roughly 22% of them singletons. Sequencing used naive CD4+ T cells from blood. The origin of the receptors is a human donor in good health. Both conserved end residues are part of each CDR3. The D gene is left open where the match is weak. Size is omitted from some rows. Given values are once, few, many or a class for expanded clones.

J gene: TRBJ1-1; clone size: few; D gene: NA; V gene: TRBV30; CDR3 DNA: TGTGCCTGGAGTGTAGTCGGCAGGGGAACTGAAGCTTTCTTT; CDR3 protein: CAWSVVGRGTEAFF
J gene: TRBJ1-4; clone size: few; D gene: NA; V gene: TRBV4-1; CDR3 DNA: TGCGCCAGCAGCCAAGTGGCCTCGAAACTGTTTTTT; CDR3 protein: CASSQVASKLFF
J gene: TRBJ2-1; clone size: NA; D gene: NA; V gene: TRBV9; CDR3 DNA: TGTGCCAGCAGCGTAGTAGCGGACCTATACAATGAGCAGTTCTTC; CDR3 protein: CASSVVADLYNEQFF
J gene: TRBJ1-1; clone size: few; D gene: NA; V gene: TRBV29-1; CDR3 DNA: TGCAGCGTTGGAAGGGTTCTAAACACTGAAGCTTTCTTT; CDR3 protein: CSVGRVLNTEAFF
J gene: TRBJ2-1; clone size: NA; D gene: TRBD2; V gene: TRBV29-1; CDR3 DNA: TGCAGCGCAATGACTAGCGGGAAGGGTGAGCAGTTCTTC; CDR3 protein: CSAMTSGKGEQFF
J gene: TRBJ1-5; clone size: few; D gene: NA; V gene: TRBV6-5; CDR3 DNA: TGTGCCAGCATGCCCCCAGGGAGCAATCAGCCCCAGCATTTT; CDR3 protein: CASMPPGSNQPQHF
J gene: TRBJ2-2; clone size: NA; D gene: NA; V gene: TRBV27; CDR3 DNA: TGTGCCAGCAGCTTAGGGGCACCAGGTTTAGGCGGGGAGCTGTTTTTT; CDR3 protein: CASSLGAPGLGGELFF
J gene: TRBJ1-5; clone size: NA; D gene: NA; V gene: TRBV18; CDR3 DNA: TGTGCCAGCTCACCAGGGGTCGGTCAGCCCCAGCATTTT; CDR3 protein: CASSPGVGQPQHF
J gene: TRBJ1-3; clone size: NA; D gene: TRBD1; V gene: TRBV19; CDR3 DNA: TGTGCCAGTGGACAGGTCTCTGGAAACACCATATATTTT; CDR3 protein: CASGQVSGNTIYF
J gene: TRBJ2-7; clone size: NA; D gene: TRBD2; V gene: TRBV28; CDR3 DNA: TGTGCCAGCAGTCGAAACGGACTAGCGGGGGGCTACTACGAGCAGTACTTC; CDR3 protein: CASSRNGLAGGYYEQYF
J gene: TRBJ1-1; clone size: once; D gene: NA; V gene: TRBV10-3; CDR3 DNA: TGTGCCATCAGTGAGCAGACAGTAAACACTAAAGCTTTCTTT; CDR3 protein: CAISEQTVNTKAFF
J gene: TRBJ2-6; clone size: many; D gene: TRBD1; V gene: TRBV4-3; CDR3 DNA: TGCGCCAGCAGCCAAACGGGACAGGGGGCGACCGGGGCCAACGTCCTGACTTTC; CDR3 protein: CASSQTGQGATGANVLTF
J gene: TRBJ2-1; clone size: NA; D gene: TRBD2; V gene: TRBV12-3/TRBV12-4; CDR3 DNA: TGTGCCAGCAGTCGGTTGAGACTAGCGGCCCGGGGGAATGAGCAGTTCTTC; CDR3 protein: CASSRLRLAARGNEQFF
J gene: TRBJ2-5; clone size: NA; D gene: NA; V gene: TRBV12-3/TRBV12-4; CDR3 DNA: TGTGCCAGCAGTTTAGGGCAGTTCCAAGAGACCCAGTACTTC; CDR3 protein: CASSLGQFQETQYF
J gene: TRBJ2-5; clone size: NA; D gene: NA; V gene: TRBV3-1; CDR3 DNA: TGTGCCAGCAGCCCATGGAAAGGGTTAATCGAAGAGACCCAGTACTTC; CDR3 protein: CASSPWKGLIEETQYF
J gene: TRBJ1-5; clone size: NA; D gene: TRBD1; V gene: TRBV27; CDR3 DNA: TGTGCCAGCAGTTTAACAGGGGGCGTTCAGCCCCAGCATTTT; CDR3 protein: CASSLTGGVQPQHF
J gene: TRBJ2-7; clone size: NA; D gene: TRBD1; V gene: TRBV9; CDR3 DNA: TGTGCCAGCAGCGCCAGGACAGGGGTCTCCTACGAGCAGTACTTC; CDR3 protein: CASSARTGVSYEQYF
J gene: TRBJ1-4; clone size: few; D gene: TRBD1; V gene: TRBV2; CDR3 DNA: TGTGCCAGCAGAGATGACAGGGCGGGGAGTGAAAAACTGTTTTTT; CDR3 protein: CASRDDRAGSEKLFF
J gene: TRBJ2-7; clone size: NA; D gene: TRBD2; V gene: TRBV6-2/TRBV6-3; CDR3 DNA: TGTGCCAGCAGTTACGTGACTAGCGGTTCCTACGAGCAGTACTTC; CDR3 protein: CASSYVTSGSYEQYF
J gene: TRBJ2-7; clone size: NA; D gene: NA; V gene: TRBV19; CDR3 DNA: TGTGCCACCCGCCAGGTTGGTGGCTACGAGCAGTACTTC; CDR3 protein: CATRQVGGYEQYF
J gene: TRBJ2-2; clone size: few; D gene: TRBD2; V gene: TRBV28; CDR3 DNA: TGTGCCATCTCGGGACTAGTGAACACCGGGGAGCTGTTTTTT; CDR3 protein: CAISGLVNTGELFF
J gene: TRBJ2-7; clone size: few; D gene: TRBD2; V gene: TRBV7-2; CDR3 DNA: TGTGCCAGCAGCTTATCCCTAGCGGGAGTATCCGAGCAGTACTTC; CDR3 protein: CASSLSLAGVSEQYF
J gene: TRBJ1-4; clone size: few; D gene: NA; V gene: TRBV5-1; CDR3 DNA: TGCGCCAGCAGCTTGTACAGCTCCTATGAAAAACTGTTTTTT; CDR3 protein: CASSLYSSYEKLFF
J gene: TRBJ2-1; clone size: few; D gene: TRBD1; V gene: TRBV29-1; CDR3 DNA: TGCAGCGTTGACTCGGGACAGGGGGCCTACAATGAGCAGTTCTTC; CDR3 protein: CSVDSGQGAYNEQFF
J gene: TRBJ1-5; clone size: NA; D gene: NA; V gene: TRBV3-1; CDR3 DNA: TGTGCCAGCAGCCAAGACGGAGGGAGGAATCAGCCCCAGCATTTT; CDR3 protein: CASSQDGGRNQPQHF
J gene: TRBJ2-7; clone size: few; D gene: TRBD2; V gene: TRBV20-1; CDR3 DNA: TGCAGTGCCCATGGGACTAGCGGAGTCTTGGAGCAGTACTTC; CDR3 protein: CSAHGTSGVLEQYF
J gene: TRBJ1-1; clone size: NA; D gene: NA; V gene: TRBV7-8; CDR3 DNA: TGTGCCAGCAGCGGCCTTGGAAACACTGAAGCTTTCTTT; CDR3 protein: CASSGLGNTEAFF
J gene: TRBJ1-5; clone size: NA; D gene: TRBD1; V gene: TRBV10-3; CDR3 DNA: TGTGCCATCGGAGAAGGGACAGGGATAAATCAGCCCCAGCATTTT; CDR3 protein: CAIGEGTGINQPQHF
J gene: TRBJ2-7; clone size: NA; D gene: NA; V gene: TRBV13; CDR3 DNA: TGTGCCAGCAGCTCAAGAGACCACGAGCAGTACTTC; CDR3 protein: CASSSRDHEQYF
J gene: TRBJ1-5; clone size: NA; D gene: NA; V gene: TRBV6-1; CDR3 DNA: TGTGCCAGCAAATCCTCGTCAGGATATAGCAATCAGCCCCAGCATTTT; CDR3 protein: CASKSSSGYSNQPQHF
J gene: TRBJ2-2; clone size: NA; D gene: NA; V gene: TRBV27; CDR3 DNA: TGTGCCAGCAAAGTCAAGGACCGCCTACGCACCGGGGAGCTGTTTTTT; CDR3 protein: CASKVKDRLRTGELFF
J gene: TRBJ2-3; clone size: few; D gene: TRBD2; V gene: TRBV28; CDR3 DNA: TGTGCCACCTGGACTAGCGGGATCACAGATACGCAGTATTTT; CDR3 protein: CATWTSGITDTQYF
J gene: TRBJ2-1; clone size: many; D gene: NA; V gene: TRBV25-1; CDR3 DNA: TGTGCCAGCAGTGAATCAGGGGAACCCTACAATGAGCAGTTCTTC; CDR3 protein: CASSESGEPYNEQFF
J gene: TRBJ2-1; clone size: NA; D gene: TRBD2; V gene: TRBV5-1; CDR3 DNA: TGCGCCAGCAGCTTGGCTCTAGCGGGGCTACGGATCTGGGATGAGCAGTTCTTC; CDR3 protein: CASSLALAGLRIWDEQFF
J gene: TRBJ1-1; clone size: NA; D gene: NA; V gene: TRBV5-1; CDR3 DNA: TGCGCCAGCAGATCAGGGGACACTGAAGCTTTCTTT; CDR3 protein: CASRSGDTEAFF
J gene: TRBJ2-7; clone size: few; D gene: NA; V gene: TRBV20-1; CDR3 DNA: TGCAGTGCTACCCACGGGGTGGGCGGCGAGCAGTACTTC; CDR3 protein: CSATHGVGGEQYF
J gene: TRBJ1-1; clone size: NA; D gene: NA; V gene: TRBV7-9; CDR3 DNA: TGTGCCAGCAGCTTAGGCTTGGGAGGAGCTCGGAGGGCTGAAGCTTTCTTT; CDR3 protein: CASSLGLGGARRAEAFF
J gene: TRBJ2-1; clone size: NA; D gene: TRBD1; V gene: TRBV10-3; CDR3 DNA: TGTGCCATCAGCGGGACAGTCTCCTACAATGAGCAGTTCTTC; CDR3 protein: CAISGTVSYNEQFF
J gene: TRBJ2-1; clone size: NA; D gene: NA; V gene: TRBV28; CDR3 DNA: TGTGCCAGCTCCGTAGGGGGGTGGAATGAGCAGTTCTTC; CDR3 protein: CASSVGGWNEQFF
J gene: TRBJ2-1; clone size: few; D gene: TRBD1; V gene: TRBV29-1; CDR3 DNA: TGCAGCGTGCGCCGGGACAGGGCGGTAGATGAGCAGTTCTTC; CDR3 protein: CSVRRDRAVDEQFF
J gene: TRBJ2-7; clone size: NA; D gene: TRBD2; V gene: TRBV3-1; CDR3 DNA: TGTGCCAGCAGCCACACGGGAGGGACAAGCAAACTAGCGGGAAGCGAGCAGTACTTC; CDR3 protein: CASSHTGGTSKLAGSEQYF
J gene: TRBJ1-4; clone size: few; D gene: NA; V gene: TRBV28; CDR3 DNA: TGTGCCAGCAGCAGGGGTGGACCTAATGAAAAACTGTTTTTT; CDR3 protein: CASSRGGPNEKLFF
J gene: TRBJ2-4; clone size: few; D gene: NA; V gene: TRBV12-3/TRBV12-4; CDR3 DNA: TGTGCCAGCAGTGTAGAGAGCCCCTTAGTAAACATTCAGTACTTC; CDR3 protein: CASSVESPLVNIQYF
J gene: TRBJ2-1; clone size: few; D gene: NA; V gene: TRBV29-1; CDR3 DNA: TGCAGCGTAGGGACTCACAATGAGCAGTTCTTC; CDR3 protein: CSVGTHNEQFF
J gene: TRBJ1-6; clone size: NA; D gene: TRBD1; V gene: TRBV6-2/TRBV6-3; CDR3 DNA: TGTGCCAGTATCCGGGACAGCAATTCACCCCTCCACTTT; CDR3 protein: CASIRDSNSPLHF
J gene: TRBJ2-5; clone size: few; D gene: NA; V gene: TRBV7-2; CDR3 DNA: TGTGCCAGCAGCCCCCAAGCGGACGAGACCCAGTACTTC; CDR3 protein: CASSPQADETQYF
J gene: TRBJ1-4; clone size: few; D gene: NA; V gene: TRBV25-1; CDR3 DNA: TGTGCCAGCAGGGGGATGAAGGCTGAAAAACTGTTTTTT; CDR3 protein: CASRGMKAEKLFF
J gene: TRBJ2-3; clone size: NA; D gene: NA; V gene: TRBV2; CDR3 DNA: TGTGCCAGCAGTGCATCGGGGAACCCAGATACGCAGTATTTT; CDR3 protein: CASSASGNPDTQYF
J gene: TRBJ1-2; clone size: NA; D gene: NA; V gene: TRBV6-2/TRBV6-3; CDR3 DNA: TGTGCCAGCGCATCCGGGACTTCTAACTATGGCTACACCTTC; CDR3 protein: CASASGTSNYGYTF
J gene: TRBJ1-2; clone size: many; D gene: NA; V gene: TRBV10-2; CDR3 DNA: TGCGCCAGCAGTCCTAAAGTAGGCTACACCTTC; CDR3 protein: CASSPKVGYTF
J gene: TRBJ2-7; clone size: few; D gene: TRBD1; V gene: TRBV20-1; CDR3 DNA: TGCAGTGCTAGGGCACAGGGGGCCTACGAGCAGTACTTC; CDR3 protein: CSARAQGAYEQYF
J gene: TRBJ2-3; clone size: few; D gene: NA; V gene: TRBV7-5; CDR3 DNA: NA; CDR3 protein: CISVPEASRKLDTQYF
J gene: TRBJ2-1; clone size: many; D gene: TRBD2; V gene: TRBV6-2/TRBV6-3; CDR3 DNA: TGTGCCAGCCCTATACGCGCGGGACTAGTTGTGGTATTGGACAATGAGCAGTTCTTC; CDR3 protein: CASPIRAGLVVVLDNEQFF
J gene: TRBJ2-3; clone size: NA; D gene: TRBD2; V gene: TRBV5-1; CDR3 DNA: TGCGCCAGCAGCTTGGATCTAGCGGGAGGAGATACGCAGTATTTT; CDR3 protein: CASSLDLAGGDTQYF
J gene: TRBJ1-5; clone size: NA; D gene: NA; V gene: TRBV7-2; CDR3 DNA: TGTGCCAGCAGCCTGGTAAAGAGTCAGCCCCAGCATTTT; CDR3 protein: CASSLVKSQPQHF
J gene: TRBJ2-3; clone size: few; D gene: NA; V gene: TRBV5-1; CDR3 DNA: TGCGCCAGCAGCTTGACGGGAGATACTAGCACAGATACGCAGTATTTT; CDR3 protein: CASSLTGDTSTDTQYF
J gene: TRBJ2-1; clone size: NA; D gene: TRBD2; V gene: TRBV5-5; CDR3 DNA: TGTGCCAGCAGCTTCTCCCTAGCGGCGATAAGCTCCTACAATGAGCAGTTCTTC; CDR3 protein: CASSFSLAAISSYNEQFF